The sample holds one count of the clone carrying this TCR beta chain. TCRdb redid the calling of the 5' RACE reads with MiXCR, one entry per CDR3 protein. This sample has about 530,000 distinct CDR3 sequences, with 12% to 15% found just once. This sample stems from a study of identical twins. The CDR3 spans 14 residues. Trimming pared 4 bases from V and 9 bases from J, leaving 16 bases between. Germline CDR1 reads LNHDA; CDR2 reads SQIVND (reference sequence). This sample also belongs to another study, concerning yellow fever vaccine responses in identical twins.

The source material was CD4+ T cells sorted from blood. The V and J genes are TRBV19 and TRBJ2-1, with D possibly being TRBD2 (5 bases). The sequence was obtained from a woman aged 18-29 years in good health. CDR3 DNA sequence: TGTGCCAGTAGTACATCGCGGGCATCCTTTGAGCAGTTCTTC. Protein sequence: CASSTSRASFEQFF.